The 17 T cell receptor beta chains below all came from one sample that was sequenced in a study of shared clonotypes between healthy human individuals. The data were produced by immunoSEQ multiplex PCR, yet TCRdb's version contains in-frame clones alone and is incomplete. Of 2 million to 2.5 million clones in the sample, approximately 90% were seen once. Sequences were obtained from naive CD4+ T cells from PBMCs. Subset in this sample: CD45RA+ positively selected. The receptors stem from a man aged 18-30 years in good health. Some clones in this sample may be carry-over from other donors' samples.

This CDR3 is CASSPRRIAGGPGEQFF. CDR3 in DNA: TGTGCCAGCAGCCCACGAAGAATAGCGGGAGGGCCGGGGGAGCAGTTCTTC. The chain is built from TRBV7-9 and TRBJ2-1; 11 bases align to TRBD2. Unmatched junction bases numbered 16, after V lost 5 bases and J lost 10 bases. Germline lookup yields CDR1 SEHNR and CDR2 FQNEAQ (reference sequence). The CDR3 is 17 amino acids. Complete variable domain (other parts from reference TRBV7-9 and TRBJ2-1): DTGVSQNPRHKITKRGQNVTFRCDPISEHNRLYWYRQTLGQGPEFLTYFQNEAQLEKSRLLSDRFSAERPKGSFSTLEIQRTEQGDSAMYLCASSPRRIAGGPGEQFFGPGTRLTVL.

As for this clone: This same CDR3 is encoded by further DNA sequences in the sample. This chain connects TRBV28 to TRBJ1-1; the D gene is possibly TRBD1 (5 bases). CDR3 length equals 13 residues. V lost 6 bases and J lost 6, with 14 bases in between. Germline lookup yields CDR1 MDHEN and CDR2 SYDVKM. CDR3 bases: TGTGCCAGCAGCTTCCCAGGGTACCCTGAAGCTTTCTTT. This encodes CASSFPGYPEAFF.

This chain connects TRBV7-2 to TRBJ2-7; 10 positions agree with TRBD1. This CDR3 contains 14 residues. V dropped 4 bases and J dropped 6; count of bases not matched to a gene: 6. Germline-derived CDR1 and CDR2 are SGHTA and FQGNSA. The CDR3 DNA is TGTGCCAGCAGCTGGCGACAGGGGGCTGGCGAGCAGTACTTC. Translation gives CASSWRQGAGEQYF.

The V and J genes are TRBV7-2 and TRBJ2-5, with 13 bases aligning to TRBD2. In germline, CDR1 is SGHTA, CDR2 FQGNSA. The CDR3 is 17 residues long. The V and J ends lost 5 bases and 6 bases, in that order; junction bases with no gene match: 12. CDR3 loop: CASSTTSGRAGGKTQYF. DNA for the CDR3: TGTGCCAGCAGCACAACTAGCGGGAGGGCGGGCGGAAAGACCCAGTACTTC.

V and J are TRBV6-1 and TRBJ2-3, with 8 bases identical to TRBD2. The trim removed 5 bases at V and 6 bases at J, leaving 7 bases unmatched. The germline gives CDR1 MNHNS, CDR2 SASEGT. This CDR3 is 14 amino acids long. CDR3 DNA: TGTGCCAGCAGTCCTTCGGCGGGGGGCGATACGCAGTATTTT. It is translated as CASSPSAGGDTQYF.

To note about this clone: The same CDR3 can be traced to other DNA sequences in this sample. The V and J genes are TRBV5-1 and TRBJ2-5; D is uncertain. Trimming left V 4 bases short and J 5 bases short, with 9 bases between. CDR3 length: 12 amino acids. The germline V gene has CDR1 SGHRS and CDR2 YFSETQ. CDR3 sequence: CASSPSLETQYF. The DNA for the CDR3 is TGCGCCAGCAGCCCGTCGTTGGAGACCCAGTACTTC.

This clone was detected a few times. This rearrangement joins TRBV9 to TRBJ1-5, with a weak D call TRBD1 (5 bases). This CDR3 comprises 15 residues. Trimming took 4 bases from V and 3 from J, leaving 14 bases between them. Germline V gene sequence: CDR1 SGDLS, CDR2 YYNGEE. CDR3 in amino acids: CASSLTDSSNQPQHF. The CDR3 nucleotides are TGTGCCAGCAGCCTTACCGACAGTTCCAATCAGCCCCAGCATTTT.

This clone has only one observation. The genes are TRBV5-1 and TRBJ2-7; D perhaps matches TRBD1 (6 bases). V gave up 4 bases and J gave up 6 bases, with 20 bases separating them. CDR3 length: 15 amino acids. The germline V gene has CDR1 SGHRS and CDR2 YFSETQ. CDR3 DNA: TGCGCCAGCAGCAGATACCAGGGGACGGGTGGCGAGCAGTACTTC. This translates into CASSRYQGTGGEQYF.

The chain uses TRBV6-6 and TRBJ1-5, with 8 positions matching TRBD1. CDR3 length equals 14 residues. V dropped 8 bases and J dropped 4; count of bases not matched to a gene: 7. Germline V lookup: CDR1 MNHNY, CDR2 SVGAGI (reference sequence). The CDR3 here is CASRDRRDNQPQHF. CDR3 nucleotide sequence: TGTGCCAGCCGGGACAGGAGAGATAATCAGCCCCAGCATTTT.

The CDR3 DNA reads TGTGCCAGTAGTAGACGGGGCGCAGCCTACGAGCAGTACTTC. This codes for CASSRRGAAYEQYF. The J gene is TRBJ2-7, the V gene TRBV19, with D perhaps being TRBD1 or TRBD2 (5 bases each). Trimming took 4 bases from V and 2 from J, leaving 12 bases between them. Germline-derived CDR1 and CDR2 are LNHDA and SQIVND (reference sequence). CDR3 length: 14 amino acids.

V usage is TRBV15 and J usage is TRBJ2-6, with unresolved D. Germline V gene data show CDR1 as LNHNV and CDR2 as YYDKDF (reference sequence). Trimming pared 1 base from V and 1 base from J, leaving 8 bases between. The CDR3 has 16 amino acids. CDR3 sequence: CATSRASASGANVLTF. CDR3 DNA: TGTGCCACCAGCAGAGCGTCGGCATCTGGGGCCAACGTCCTGACTTTC.

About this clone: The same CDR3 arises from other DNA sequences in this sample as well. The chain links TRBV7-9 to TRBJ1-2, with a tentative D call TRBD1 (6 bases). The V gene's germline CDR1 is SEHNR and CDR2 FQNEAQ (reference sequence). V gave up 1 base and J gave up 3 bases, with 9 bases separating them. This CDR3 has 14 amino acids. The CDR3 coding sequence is TGTGCCAGCAGCTTAGGGGGACATGACTATGGCTACACCTTC. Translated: CASSLGGHDYGYTF.

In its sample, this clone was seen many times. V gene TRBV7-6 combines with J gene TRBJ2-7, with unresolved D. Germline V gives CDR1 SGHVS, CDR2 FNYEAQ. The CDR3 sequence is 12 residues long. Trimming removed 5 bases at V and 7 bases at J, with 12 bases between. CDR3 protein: CASSPVPGEQYF. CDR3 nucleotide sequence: TGTGCCAGCAGCCCCGTACCTGGGGAGCAGTACTTC.

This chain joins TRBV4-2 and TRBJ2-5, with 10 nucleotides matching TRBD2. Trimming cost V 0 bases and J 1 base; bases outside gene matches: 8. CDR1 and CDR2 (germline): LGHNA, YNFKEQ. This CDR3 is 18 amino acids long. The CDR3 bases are TGTGCCAGCAGCCAAGACCCCCCGACTAGCGGGTCCCAAGAGACCCAGTACTTC. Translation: CASSQDPPTSGSQETQYF.

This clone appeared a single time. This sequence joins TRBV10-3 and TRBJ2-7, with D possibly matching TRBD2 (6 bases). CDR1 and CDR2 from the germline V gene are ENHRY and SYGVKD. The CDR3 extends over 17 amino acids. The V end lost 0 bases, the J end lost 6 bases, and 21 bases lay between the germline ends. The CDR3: CAISESVTGVRAPEQYF. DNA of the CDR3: TGTGCCATCAGTGAGTCGGTTACGGGAGTCCGGGCTCCCGAGCAGTACTTC.

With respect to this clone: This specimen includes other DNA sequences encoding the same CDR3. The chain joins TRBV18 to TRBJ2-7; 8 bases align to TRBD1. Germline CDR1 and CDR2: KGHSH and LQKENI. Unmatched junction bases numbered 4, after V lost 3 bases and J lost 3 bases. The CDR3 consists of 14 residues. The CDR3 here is CASSPSTGDYEQYF. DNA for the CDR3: TGTGCCAGCTCACCCTCGACAGGGGACTACGAGCAGTACTTC. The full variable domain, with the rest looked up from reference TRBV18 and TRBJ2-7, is NAGVMQNPRHLVRRRGQEARLRCSPMKGHSHVYWYRQLPEEGLKFMVYLQKENIIDESGMPKERFSAEFPKEGPSILRIQQVVRGDSAAYFCASSPSTGDYEQYFGPGTRLTVT.

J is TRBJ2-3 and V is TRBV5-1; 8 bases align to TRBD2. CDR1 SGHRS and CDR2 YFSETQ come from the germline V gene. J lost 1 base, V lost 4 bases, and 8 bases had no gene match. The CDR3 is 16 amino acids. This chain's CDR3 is CASSPIHGGGTDTQYF. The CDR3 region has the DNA TGCGCCAGCAGCCCCATCCACGGGGGGGGCACAGATACGCAGTATTTT.